The 9 T cell receptor beta chains in this list originate from one sample, sequenced in a study of identical twins (dated by TCRdb to between 2015 and 2016). Preparation of the library involved 5' RACE. Sequenced using an Illumina HiSeq 2000. Clones were called with MiXCR by TCRdb after fastp trimmed the public reads at Q25, and only in-frame beta chains were retained. Entries that share a CDR3 protein sequence are merged under the most common genes and DNA. The sample records around 450,000 distinct CDR3 sequences, over 12% of which are singletons. The ten largest clones add up to about 0.52% of the sample. The data were also submitted as part of a second study, on yellow fever vaccine responses in identical twins.

Sequencing input: CD4+ T cells sorted from blood. These receptors came from a woman aged 18-35 years in good health.

This clonotype was seen more than once but under ten times. This chain links TRBV28 with TRBJ1-1, with D possibly TRBD1 on 5 matching bases. Germline CDR1 reads MDHEN; CDR2 reads SYDVKM. V dropped 5 bases and J dropped 3 bases, with 13 bases sitting between them. The CDR3 is made up of 14 amino acids. The CDR3 sequence: CASSITGGHTEAFF. CDR3 DNA sequence: TGTGCCAGCAGTATAACAGGTGGCCACACTGAAGCTTTCTTT.

The chain uses TRBV19 and TRBJ1-1; possible D gene TRBD1, 5 bases. Germline V gene data show CDR1 as LNHDA and CDR2 as SQIVND (reference sequence). Trimming took 6 bases from V and 10 from J, leaving 12 bases between them. The CDR3 runs to 11 residues. The DNA for the CDR3 is TGTGCCAGTAGATCCGACAGACTAGCTTTCTTT. This encodes CASRSDRLAFF.

The chain is built from TRBV3-1 and TRBJ1-4; D ambiguous. Trimming pared 9 bases from V and 7 bases from J, leaving 15 bases between. CDR3 size: 13 residues. Germline V gene sequence: CDR1 LGHDT, CDR2 YNNKEL (reference sequence). CDR3 in amino acids: CARKDCDSEKLFF. The CDR3 bases are TGTGCCAGGAAGGACTGCGATTCTGAAAAACTGTTTTTT.

This clonotype was counted a few times. The V call is TRBV29-1, the J call TRBJ2-7; the D gene is possibly TRBD2 (5 bases). Germline V gives CDR1 SQVTM, CDR2 ANQGSEA. This CDR3 comprises 13 residues. V lost 5 bases, J lost 7 bases, and 18 bases lay in between. CDR3 sequence reads: CSVTAGLPREQYF. CDR3 coding DNA: TGCAGCGTTACGGCAGGACTGCCCCGAGAGCAGTACTTC.

In its sample, this clonotype was seen once. V gene TRBV14 combines with J gene TRBJ2-5; 8 positions match TRBD1. The CDR3 contains 14 residues. V lost 4 bases and J lost 7; bases outside the gene matches: 8. In germline, CDR1 is SGHDN, CDR2 FVKESK. CDR3: CASSRFQGAVTQYF. DNA for the CDR3: TGTGCCAGCAGCCGCTTCCAGGGGGCGGTGACCCAGTACTTC.

The V gene is TRBV28, the J gene TRBJ1-1, with TRBD1 matching 7 bases. With V trimmed by 6 bases and J by 0 bases, 10 bases remained unmatched. Germline loops: CDR1 MDHEN, CDR2 SYDVKM. The CDR3 length is 16 residues. CDR3: CASSPNRGGVNTEAFF. Written as DNA, the CDR3 is TGTGCCAGCAGCCCAAACAGGGGAGGGGTGAACACTGAAGCTTTCTTT.

The sample holds many counts of this clonotype. The J gene is TRBJ2-7, the V gene TRBV28; D not certain. Trimming left V 8 bases short and J 4 bases short, with 18 bases between. The CDR3 loop spans 14 amino acids. The germline gives CDR1 MDHEN, CDR2 SYDVKM. The CDR3 region is CASVPEALRYEQYF. CDR3 bases: TGTGCCAGCGTCCCAGAGGCTTTACGTTACGAGCAGTACTTC.

V usage is TRBV6-2 or TRBV6-3 and J usage is TRBJ1-1; D gene unclear. Per germline, CDR1 MNHEY and CDR2 SVGEGT. Deletions cut 8 bases from V and 0 bases from J, with 13 bases between. The CDR3 consists of 14 residues. The CDR3 DNA reads TGTGCCAGCGGTAGACGGGAAATGAACACTGAAGCTTTCTTT. This sequence encodes CASGRREMNTEAFF.

The sample holds a few counts of this clonotype. The J gene is TRBJ2-3, the V gene TRBV3-1; D perhaps matches TRBD1 (5 bases). V shed 0 bases and J shed 5 bases, with 18 bases lying between them. CDR1 is LGHDT and CDR2 is YNNKEL in the germline V gene (reference sequence). CDR3 length: 17 amino acids. CDR3 loop: CASSQEKMAGWKDTQYF. The CDR3 DNA reads TGTGCCAGCAGCCAAGAAAAAATGGCAGGGTGGAAAGATACGCAGTATTTT.